A selection of T cell receptor beta chains follows, all from one sample in a study of shared clonotypes between healthy human individuals. TCRdb's table, derived via immunoSEQ multiplex PCR, lists solely in-frame clones and lacks some. This table has under 650,000 clones, 96% appearing once. The specimen sequenced was naive CD4+ T cells sorted from blood. Receptor source: a woman aged 25 to 39 in good health. Both conserved end residues are part of each CDR3. The D gene is left open where the match is weak. Some rows have no size entry. The others give once, few or many, or a class for an expanded clone.

j_call clone_size d_call v_call cdr3_nt cdr3_aa
TRBJ2-7 . TRBD1 TRBV28 TGTGCCAGCAGCAGGGACAGGGTCTCCAACGAGCAGTACTTC CASSRDRVSNEQYF
TRBJ2-7 . TRBD2 TRBV5-1 TGCGCCAGCAGCATAGGACTAGCGGGAGTGGGAGAGCAGTACTTC CASSIGLAGVGEQYF
TRBJ2-3 . TRBD2 TRBV18 TGTGCCAGCTCAAATTCGCCGACTAGCGGGTCGCGGGATACGCAGTATTTT CASSNSPTSGSRDTQYF
TRBJ2-7 . TRBD1 TRBV19 TGTGCCAGTAGTATACGGGACAGGGGATACGAGCAGTACTTC CASSIRDRGYEQYF
TRBJ1-2 . . TRBV19 TGTGCCAGTAGTATGCAATCTCGGGGAGGAAATGGCTACACCTTC CASSMQSRGGNGYTF
TRBJ2-7 . . TRBV29-1 TGCAGCGTGGGGGGGACAACCGGCGAGCAGTACTTC CSVGGTTGEQYF
TRBJ2-5 . . TRBV6-5 TGTGCCAGCAGTGACCATGGGTGGGAGACCCAGTACTTC CASSDHGWETQYF
TRBJ2-3 . TRBD2 TRBV5-1 TGCGCCAGCAGCTTTTCCGGGGGGAGCACAGATACGCAGTATTTT CASSFSGGSTDTQYF
TRBJ2-3 . TRBD2 TRBV6-1 TGTGCCAGCAGTACCTCTAGCGGTAGGAGAGATACGCAGTATTTT CASSTSSGRRDTQYF
TRBJ2-2 . TRBD1 TRBV28 TGTGCCACCTGGGACAGGCACACCGGGGAGCTGTTTTTT CATWDRHTGELFF
TRBJ2-7 . TRBD2 TRBV29-1 TGCAGCGTGGGACTAGTGGTGGGAGACGAGCAGTACTTC CSVGLVVGDEQYF
TRBJ2-7 . TRBD1 TRBV18 TGTGCCAGCTCACCACCGGGACAGGCGCCCTACGAGCAGTACTTC CASSPPGQAPYEQYF
TRBJ1-5 . . TRBV15 TGTGCCACCAGCAGAGAAGGAGGACCACAGCCCCAGCATTTT CATSREGGPQPQHF
TRBJ2-7 once TRBD1 TRBV2 TGTGCCAGCAGTGGGGCTTTTAGGACAGGGGTAAAGCAGTACTTC CASSGAFRTGVKQYF
TRBJ2-1 . . TRBV7-6 TGTGCCAGCAGCGTACAACTCCGCGGGGTCAGAGTCAATGAGCAGTTCTTC CASSVQLRGVRVNEQFF
TRBJ2-5 . . TRBV10-3 TGTGCCATCAGTGAGTCAACACAGCCAGAGACCCAGTACTTC CAISESTQPETQYF
TRBJ1-5 . . TRBV6-5 TGTGCCAGCAGTTTTCGGTGGGGTAGCAATCAGCCCCAGCATTTT CASSFRWGSNQPQHF
TRBJ2-7 . . TRBV28 TGTGCCAGCAGTTTCACCTTCTCCAGCGACTTCTCCTACGAGCAGTACTTC CASSFTFSSDFSYEQYF
TRBJ2-3 . . TRBV10-1 TGCGCCAGCAGTGAGGTGGGAATGGGAACAGATACGCAGTATTTT CASSEVGMGTDTQYF
TRBJ2-1 . . TRBV28 TGTGCCAGCAGCACGGGACAAATCAGGAATGAGCAGTTCTTC CASSTGQIRNEQFF
TRBJ1-3 . . TRBV30 TGTGCCTGGAGTGTACCATGGGGCACACGCTCTGGAAACACCATATATTTT CAWSVPWGTRSGNTIYF
TRBJ1-1 few . TRBV29-1 TGCAGCGGCCAGAGGGCCAACACTGAAGCTTTCTTT CSGQRANTEAFF
TRBJ2-1 . TRBD1 TRBV10-1 TGCGCCAGCAGTGAGTCGAGACAGGGAAGAAATGAGCAGTTCTTC CASSESRQGRNEQFF
TRBJ2-7 . . TRBV11-2 TGTGCCAGCAGCCCACGAGGCGGCACCTACGAGCAGTACTTC CASSPRGGTYEQYF
TRBJ1-4 . TRBD1 TRBV6-1 TGTGCCAGCAGCGCCGGGACAGGAAATGAAAAACTGTTTTTT CASSAGTGNEKLFF
TRBJ1-5 few . TRBV21-1 TGTGCCGGTTCCCTGCCCCAGCCCCAGCATTTT CAGSLPQPQHF
TRBJ2-7 . TRBD1 TRBV10-3 TGTGCCACTACGGGGGACAGGCCCCTTCCCTCCTACGAGCAGTACTTC CATTGDRPLPSYEQYF
TRBJ2-1 . TRBD2 TRBV6-1 TGTGCCAGCAGCGTTGAATTCGGGCGGGAGAGGCTAAAGTTCTTC CASSVEFGRERLKFF
TRBJ1-3 . . TRBV28 TGTGCCAGCAGTTTATCGACCTTCCCCAACACCATATATTTT CASSLSTFPNTIYF
TRBJ2-3 . TRBD2 TRBV2 TGTGCCAGCAGTGAAGTGGTAGGACTAGCGGGGGGAACAGATACGCAGTATTTT CASSEVVGLAGGTDTQYF
TRBJ1-4 . . TRBV30 TGTGCCTGGAGTACCCGGGGGAGCACTAATGAAAAACTGTTTTTT CAWSTRGSTNEKLFF
TRBJ1-4 . . TRBV5-1 TGCGCCAGCAGCTTGCAGGGGACTAATGAAAAACTGTTTTTT CASSLQGTNEKLFF
TRBJ2-7 . . TRBV6-5 TGTGCCAGCAGTTACTCGATGGCAGCCCCCTACGAGCAGTACTTC CASSYSMAAPYEQYF
TRBJ1-2 . . TRBV28 TGTGCCAGCAGACTACAGGGTTATGGCTACACCTTC CASRLQGYGYTF
TRBJ2-7 . . TRBV5-1 TGCGCCAGCAGCGCGGGGAAACTAGTAACCCCCTCCTACGAGCAGTACTTC CASSAGKLVTPSYEQYF
TRBJ2-7 . TRBD2 TRBV7-2 TGTGCCAGCAGCCTAGCGGGGTCCTACGAGCAGTACTTC CASSLAGSYEQYF
TRBJ2-7 . TRBD1 TRBV6-6 TGTGCCAGCAGGCCGAGGACAGGCTACGAGCAGTACTTC CASRPRTGYEQYF
TRBJ1-4 . . TRBV5-1 TGCGCCAGCAGCTTGGATGTGGGGCGAGGGGAAAAACTGTTTTTT CASSLDVGRGEKLFF
TRBJ2-5 once TRBD1 TRBV29-1 TGCAGCGTGAGGACAGGGCGGCAAGAGACCCAGTACTTC CSVRTGRQETQYF
TRBJ2-7 . . TRBV7-9 TGTGCCAGCAGCCACCGCTCAGGGAAGGCCTACGAGCAGTACTTC CASSHRSGKAYEQYF
TRBJ2-7 . . TRBV7-8 TGTGCCAGCAGCTCCGGTCGCGAGCAGTACTTC CASSSGREQYF
TRBJ2-7 . . TRBV11-2 TGTGCCAGCAGCTGGGGGGACGGTAACTCCTACGAGCAGTACTTC CASSWGDGNSYEQYF
TRBJ2-1 . . TRBV9 TGTGCCAGCAGCGTAGCTGAGCTAGCGCCTGGATTGCAGTTCTTC CASSVAELAPGLQFF
TRBJ2-2 . . TRBV6-4 TGTGCCAGCAGTGAGCAGGGAACGACCGGGGAGCTGTTTTTT CASSEQGTTGELFF
TRBJ2-1 . TRBD2 TRBV5-1 TGCGCCAGCAGCTTGGTACTAGCGGGAGATGAGCAGTTCTTC CASSLVLAGDEQFF
TRBJ2-1 . TRBD2 TRBV5-4 TGTGCCAGCAGCTCCTCCGGGAGTAGCGGGAATGAGCAGTTCTTC CASSSSGSSGNEQFF
TRBJ2-1 . . TRBV2 TGTGCCAGCAGGAGGACTGGCAGCTACAATGAGCAGTTCTTC CASRRTGSYNEQFF
TRBJ1-2 . . TRBV7-8 TGTGCCAGCAGCTTAGGGTACACCTATGGCTACACCTTC CASSLGYTYGYTF
TRBJ2-5 . TRBD1 TRBV28 TGTGCCAGCAGTCCCGGTCGGGGACAGGGCTTACGAGAGACCCAGTACTTC CASSPGRGQGLRETQYF
TRBJ1-1 . . TRBV5-1 TGCGCCAGCAGCTTGGTATCCGGGACGGACACTGAAGCTTTCTTT CASSLVSGTDTEAFF
TRBJ2-1 once . TRBV2 TGTGCCAGCAGGCTCGAGGGGAATGAGCAGTTCTTC CASRLEGNEQFF
TRBJ1-5 . TRBD1 TRBV28 TGTGCCAGCAGCCGGGACAGGGGAATAGGCAATCAGCCCCAGCATTTT CASSRDRGIGNQPQHF
TRBJ2-7 . . TRBV4-1 TGCGCCAGCAGCCCAAGCATCACGGGGACCTACGAGCAGTACTTC CASSPSITGTYEQYF